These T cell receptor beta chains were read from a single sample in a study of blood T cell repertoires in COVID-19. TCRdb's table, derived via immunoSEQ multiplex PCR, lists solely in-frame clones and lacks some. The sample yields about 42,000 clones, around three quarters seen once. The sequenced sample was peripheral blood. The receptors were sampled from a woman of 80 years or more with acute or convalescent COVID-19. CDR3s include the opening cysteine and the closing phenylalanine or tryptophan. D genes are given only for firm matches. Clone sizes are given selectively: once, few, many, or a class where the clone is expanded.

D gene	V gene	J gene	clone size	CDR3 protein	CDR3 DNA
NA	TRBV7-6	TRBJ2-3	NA	CASSLDFTDTQYF	TGTGCCAGCAGCTTGGACTTTACAGATACGCAGTATTTT
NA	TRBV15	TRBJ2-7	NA	CATSRDRGRGDYEQYF	TGTGCCACCAGCAGAGATCGGGGCAGGGGAGACTACGAGCAGTACTTC
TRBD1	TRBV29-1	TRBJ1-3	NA	CSVERTGSGNTIYF	TGCAGCGTTGAACGGACAGGCTCTGGAAACACCATATATTTT
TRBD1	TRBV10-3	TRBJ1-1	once	CAISARGRDTEAFF	TGTGCCATCAGTGCGAGGGGGCGCGACACTGAAGCTTTCTTT
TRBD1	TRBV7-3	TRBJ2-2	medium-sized	CASSLGDRVGTGELFF	TGTGCCAGCAGCTTAGGTGACAGGGTAGGCACCGGGGAGCTGTTTTTT
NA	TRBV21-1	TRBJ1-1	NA	CASSRQGASTEAFF	TGTGCCAGCAGCCGACAGGGGGCGTCGACTGAAGCTTTCTTT
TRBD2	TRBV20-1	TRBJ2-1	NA	CSASGSGNGRDSFHEQFF	TGCAGTGCTAGTGGTAGCGGGAATGGGCGGGATTCCTTCCATGAGCAGTTCTTC
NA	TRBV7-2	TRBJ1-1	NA	CASSLEAGTRTEAFF	TGTGCCAGCAGCTTAGAGGCCGGGACACGGACTGAAGCTTTCTTT
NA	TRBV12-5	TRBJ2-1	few	CASGSWAGRNEQFF	TGTGCTAGTGGGTCGTGGGCAGGCAGAAATGAGCAGTTCTTC
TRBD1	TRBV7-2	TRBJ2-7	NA	CASSLAGTGRSEQYF	TGTGCCAGCAGCTTAGCCGGGACAGGGAGGTCCGAGCAGTACTTC
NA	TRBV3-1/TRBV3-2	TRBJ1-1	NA	CASSALPERSTEAFF	TGTGCCAGCAGCGCCCTCCCGGAACGGAGCACTGAAGCTTTCTTT
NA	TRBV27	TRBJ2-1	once	CASSLLANLYNEQFF	TGTGCCAGCAGTTTACTAGCGAACTTATACAATGAGCAGTTCTTC
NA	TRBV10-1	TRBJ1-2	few	CASSESPGSPNGYTF	TGCGCCAGCAGTGAGTCCCCAGGGTCCCCGAATGGCTACACCTTC
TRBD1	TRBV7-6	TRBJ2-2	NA	CASSLGGGATGELFF	TGTGCCAGCAGCTTAGGAGGGGGCGCAACCGGGGAGCTGTTTTTT
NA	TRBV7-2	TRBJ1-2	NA	CASSPAGTPNYGYTF	TGTGCCAGCAGCCCCGCCGGGACACCAAACTATGGCTACACCTTC
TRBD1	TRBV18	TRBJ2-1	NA	CASSPPGQGYNEQFF	TGTGCCAGCTCACCCCCGGGACAGGGCTACAATGAGCAGTTCTTC
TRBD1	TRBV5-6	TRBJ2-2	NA	CASSSTGDTGELFF	TGTGCCAGCAGCTCGACAGGGGACACCGGGGAGCTGTTTTTT
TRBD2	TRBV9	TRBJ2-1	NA	CASSVAGGLVKNEQFF	TGTGCCAGCAGCGTAGCTGGAGGACTAGTAAAAAATGAGCAGTTCTTC
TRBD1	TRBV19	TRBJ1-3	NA	CASSTGGIGNTIYF	TGTGCCAGTAGTACAGGGGGCATCGGAAACACCATATATTTT
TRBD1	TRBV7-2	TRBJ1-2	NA	CASGQAPLYGYTF	TGTGCCAGCGGACAGGCGCCACTCTATGGCTACACCTTC
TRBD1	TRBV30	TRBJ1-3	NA	CAWSLGQAGNTIYF	TGTGCCTGGAGCCTAGGACAGGCTGGAAACACCATATATTTT
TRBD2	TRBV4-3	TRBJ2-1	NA	CASSPEVAGSSYNEQFF	TGCGCCAGCAGCCCGGAGGTAGCGGGAAGCTCCTACAATGAGCAGTTCTTC
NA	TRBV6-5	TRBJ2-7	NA	CASTKGSLRHEQYF	TGTGCCAGCACCAAAGGGAGCCTCCGGCACGAGCAGTACTTC
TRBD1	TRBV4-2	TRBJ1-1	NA	CASSLNQGAEAFF	TGTGCCAGCAGCCTAAACCAGGGGGCTGAAGCTTTCTTT
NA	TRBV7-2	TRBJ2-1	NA	CASSLAGGGRNEQFF	TGTGCCAGCAGCTTAGCGGGAGGGGGGAGGAATGAGCAGTTCTTC
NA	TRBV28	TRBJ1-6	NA	CASSLLGGGSPLHF	TGTGCCAGCAGTTTATTAGGGGGAGGGTCACCCCTCCACTTT
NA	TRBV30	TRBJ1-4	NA	CAWGPGNSEKLFF	TGTGCCTGGGGACCGGGAAATAGTGAAAAACTGTTTTTT
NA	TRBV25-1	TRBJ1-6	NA	CASSEGTPYNSPLHF	TGTGCCAGCAGTGAAGGGACACCGTATAATTCACCCCTCCACTTT
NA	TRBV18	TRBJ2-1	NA	CASSPAAIGGLNNEQFF	TGTGCCAGCTCACCGGCAGCAATCGGGGGACTTAACAATGAGCAGTTCTTC
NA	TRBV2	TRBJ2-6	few	CASSEREIYGANVLTF	TGTGCCAGCAGTGAACGCGAAATTTATGGGGCCAACGTCCTGACTTTC
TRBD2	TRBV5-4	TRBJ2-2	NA	CASSRGLAGAGGELFF	TGTGCCAGCAGCCGTGGACTAGCGGGAGCGGGCGGGGAGCTGTTTTTT